This T cell receptor beta chain was obtained from a study of T-cell memory formation after mild COVID-19. Broader study findings: Second-wave clones that peaked on day 37 lacked confirmed SARS-CoV-2 specificity.

As for this clonotype: Its antigen is as yet unknown.

The CDR3 extends over 16 amino acids. CDR1 is LNHNV and CDR2 is YYDKDF in the germline V gene (reference sequence). V was cut by 5 bases and J by 1 base, with 14 bases left in between. TCRdb re-derived calls from the 5' RACE reads in MiXCR, one entry per CDR3 protein. The sample lists 140,000 to 150,000 distinct CDR3 sequences; 25% were seen once. What was sequenced was PBMCs or a T cell subset sorted from them (not recorded which). This chain links TRBV15 with TRBJ2-2; TRBD1 might be the D (6 bases). The TCR originated in an adult woman who had mild COVID-19 (a few samples of this study predate the infection). Cell type and time point are not known. This chain's CDR3 is CATSEQGALNTGELFF. The CDR3 region has the DNA TGTGCCACCAGCGAACAGGGCGCTCTGAACACCGGGGAGCTGTTTTTT.